The source of this T cell receptor (beta chain) is a study of control samples from healthy donors and cancer patients. Method: immunoSEQ multiplex PCR; TCRdb's copy keeps in-frame clones and lacks some. Of about 140,000 clones in the sample, less than 95% were seen once. The CDR3 loop spans 12 amino acids. Germline values: CDR1 LGHDT, CDR2 YNNKEL (reference sequence). The germline V and J ends were trimmed by 3 bases and 2 bases, with 5 bases remaining between them. The sequence came from a man between 18 and 29 years old in good health. The specimen was blood. The J gene is TRBJ2-7, the V gene TRBV3-1 (or the pseudogene TRBV3-2); D gene unclear. The CDR3 sequence: CASSQFAYEQYF. The CDR3 coding sequence is TGTGCCAGCAGCCAGTTCGCCTACGAGCAGTACTTC.